The present T cell receptor (beta chain) was sequenced within a study of OX40 agonist ivuxolimab in advanced cancers. This clone was seen once. Method: immunoSEQ multiplex PCR; TCRdb's copy keeps in-frame clones and lacks some. The sample includes more than 45,000 clones, roughly 80% of them seen just once. V was pared by 6 bases and J by 1 base, with 6 bases of the junction left unmatched. CDR1 MDHEN and CDR2 SYDVKM come from the germline V gene. The CDR3 sequence is 15 residues long. Material: CD4+ or CD8+ T cells sorted from blood, obtained in a trial of the OX40 agonist ivuxolimab. This rearrangement joins TRBV28 to TRBJ2-3, with 8 bases fitting TRBD1. The sequence came from an adult with an advanced solid tumor such as melanoma, head and neck, liver or kidney cancer. The CDR3 protein is CASRPAGGGTDTQYF. CDR3 bases: TGTGCCAGCAGACCAGCAGGGGGCGGCACAGATACGCAGTATTTT.